The 24 T cell receptor beta chains in this list originate from one sample, sequenced in a study of identical twins. From the 5' RACE reads, TCRdb called clonotypes with MiXCR, one entry per CDR3 protein. The sample records nearly 900,000 distinct CDR3 sequences, 12% being singletons. These data were also filed under a second study, of yellow fever vaccine responses in identical twins.

Sequenced: PBMCs. Every receptor here comes from a woman between 18 and 29 years old in good health.

This clonotype was seen a handful of times. The J gene is TRBJ2-3, the V gene TRBV20-1; 8 bases map to TRBD2. Germline trimming cut 3 bases from V and 6 bases from J; bases unmatched to any gene: 11. The CDR3 extends over 15 amino acids. CDR1 and CDR2 (germline): DFQATT, SNEGSKA (reference sequence). DNA of the CDR3: TGCAGTGCTAGTCCCGGGAGGGCTAGCGTCGATACGCAGTATTTT. It encodes CSASPGRASVDTQYF.

This clonotype was detected only a few times. The CDR3 DNA reads TGTGCCAGCAGCTTAGATTGGAAAACCGGGGAGCTGTTTTTT. The encoded protein is CASSLDWKTGELFF. The J gene is TRBJ2-2, the V gene TRBV11-2; D is unclear. Germline V gene sequence: CDR1 SGHAT, CDR2 FQNNGV. The CDR3 has 14 residues. V was clipped by 0 bases and J by 5 bases, with 7 bases between them.

The CDR3 nucleotides are TGCAGTGCTAGAGATGGGGGACAGACCTTAAACTCTGGAAACACCATATATTTT. It is translated as CSARDGGQTLNSGNTIYF. The chain employs TRBV20-1 and TRBJ1-3; 7 bases are shared with TRBD1. CDR1 and CDR2 (germline): DFQATT, SNEGSKA (reference sequence). V lost 0 bases and J lost 0; bases outside the gene matches: 11. The CDR3 consists of 18 residues.

This clonotype came up a few times. The CDR3 is CASSPRIGTEANYGYTF. The CDR3 DNA is TGCGCCAGCAGCCCCCGAATAGGCACAGAAGCTAACTATGGCTACACCTTC. J is TRBJ1-2 and V is TRBV5-1; D is uncertain. The germline gives CDR1 SGHRS, CDR2 YFSETQ. The ends were cut back, 4 bases at V and 0 bases at J, with 19 bases in the middle. There are 17 residues in the CDR3.

This clonotype has ten or more counts. The chain uses TRBV10-3 and TRBJ2-7; tentatively, D is TRBD2 (6 bases). With 3 bases removed from V and 4 bases from J, the gap between germline ends came to 13 bases. The CDR3 spans 14 residues. Germline V lookup: CDR1 ENHRY, CDR2 SYGVKD. Written as DNA, the CDR3 is TGTGCCATCAGTGACTGGACTACTCCATACGAGCAGTACTTC. It codes for CAISDWTTPYEQYF.

The chain recombines TRBV20-1 with TRBJ2-7; 7 bases line up with TRBD2. Germline values: CDR1 DFQATT, CDR2 SNEGSKA (reference sequence). The CDR3 has 13 residues. Trimming removed 6 bases from V and 4 bases from J; junction bases left unmatched: 9. CDR3 coding DNA: TGCAGTGCCGTAGCAGTGGGACTATACGAGCAGTACTTC. Translating it yields CSAVAVGLYEQYF.

A note on this clonotype: The junction differs from germline at one of its ends, possibly a read error. V usage is TRBV28 and J usage is TRBJ2-3; D may be TRBD2 (6 bases). The CDR3 consists of 19 residues. Per the germline V gene, CDR1 is MDHEN and CDR2 is SYDVKM. CDR3 nucleotides: TGTGCCAGCAGTTTATTAGTCTTGGCGGGAAAAGGAAGCACAGATACGCACTATTTT. Its protein product is CASSLLVLAGKGSTDTHYF.

This clonotype was counted many times. The chain carries TRBV7-9 and TRBJ1-2; D is undetermined. This CDR3 has 15 residues. Germline values: CDR1 SEHNR, CDR2 FQNEAQ (reference sequence). V was clipped by 3 bases and J by 2 bases, with 13 bases between them. CDR3 amino acids: CASSFSPTVNYGYTF. CDR3 sequence (DNA): TGTGCCAGCAGCTTTTCCCCGACCGTGAACTATGGCTACACCTTC. The full variable domain, its missing parts supplied by reference TRBV7-9 and TRBJ1-2, is DTGVSQNPRHKITKRGQNVTFRCDPISEHNRLYWYRQTLGQGPEFLTYFQNEAQLEKSRLLSDRFSAERPKGSFSTLEIQRTEQGDSAMYLCASSFSPTVNYGYTFGSGTRLTVV.

This clonotype was recorded many times. The V gene is TRBV28, the J gene TRBJ1-2; 12 nucleotides match TRBD1. V gave up 6 bases and J gave up 8 bases; unmatched junction bases: 4. CDR1 is MDHEN, CDR2 SYDVKM, per germline. This CDR3 is 13 amino acids long. CDR3 sequence (DNA): TGTGCCAGCAGAACCGGGACAGGGGGCGGCTACACCTTC. Its protein product is CASRTGTGGGYTF.

The chain carries TRBV6-1 and TRBJ1-6; 8 bases align to TRBD1. The germline V gene has CDR1 MNHNS and CDR2 SASEGT. V was clipped by 6 bases and J by 7 bases; unmatched bases: 11. The CDR3 consists of 16 residues. The CDR3 DNA reads TGTGCCAGCAGCCTCGGACAGGGCAGTCAAAATTCACCCCTCCACTTT. Protein product: CASSLGQGSQNSPLHF.

In this sample, this clonotype turned up a few times. This rearrangement joins TRBV3-1 to TRBJ2-1, with D perhaps assigned TRBD1 or TRBD2 (5 bases each). Deletions cut 3 bases from V and 15 bases from J, with 15 bases between. Germline V gene data show CDR1 as LGHDT and CDR2 as YNNKEL (reference sequence). The CDR3 has 12 residues. Written as DNA, the CDR3 is TGTGCCAGCAGCCAGACCGGGACCCTTGGGTTCTTC. This sequence encodes CASSQTGTLGFF.

CDR3 bases: TGTGCCGGGAGGGACAGCGCTAATGAAAAACTGTTTTTT. Its translation is CAGRDSANEKLFF. The V call is TRBV6-1, the J call TRBJ1-4; 7 bases are shared with TRBD1. The germline CDR1 and CDR2 sequences are MNHNS and SASEGT. J gave up 3 bases and V 11 bases, and 6 bases lay outside the gene matches. The CDR3 has 13 amino acids.

The rearrangement uses TRBV6-1 and TRBJ2-2; tentatively, D is TRBD1 or TRBD2 (5 bases each). Germline assignment: CDR1 MNHNS and CDR2 SASEGT. The CDR3 is 15 amino acids. V lost 7 bases and J lost 8, with 20 bases in between. The CDR3 DNA reads TGTGCCAGCAAAGGACAATTGGGGGTCGGAGGGGAGCTGTTTTTT. This codes for CASKGQLGVGGELFF.

This chain links TRBV12-5 with TRBJ2-1; TRBD2 matches 9 bases. The germline V gene has CDR1 LGHNT and CDR2 FRNRAP. The CDR3 covers 15 residues. V lost 1 base to trimming and J lost 10 bases; unmatched junction nucleotides: 8. CDR3 region: CASGLGGGRAVEQFF. The CDR3 nucleotides are TGTGCTAGTGGTTTGGGGGGCGGGAGGGCCGTAGAGCAGTTCTTC.

This rearrangement joins TRBV20-1 to TRBJ2-3; D may be TRBD2 (6 bases). CDR3 length: 14 amino acids. Germline loops: CDR1 DFQATT, CDR2 SNEGSKA (reference sequence). Trimming stripped 6 bases from V and 2 bases from J, with 15 bases between. In DNA, the CDR3 is TGCAGTGCCCCACTTACTAGCCCCACAGATACGCAGTATTTT. It translates to CSAPLTSPTDTQYF.

The chain combines TRBV12-3 or TRBV12-4 with TRBJ2-3; 7 bases are a match to TRBD1. The V segment lost 4 bases and the J segment 0 bases; nucleotides outside the gene matches: 4. The CDR3 length is 15 residues. The CDR3 nucleotides are TGTGCCAGCAGTTCCCGGGACAGCAGCACAGATACGCAGTATTTT. Translating gives CASSSRDSSTDTQYF.

A few counts support this clonotype. The rearrangement links TRBV19 to TRBJ1-6, with a possible D match to TRBD1 (5 bases). CDR3 length: 13 amino acids. Germline values: CDR1 LNHDA, CDR2 SQIVND (reference sequence). V was trimmed by 4 bases and J by 15 bases, leaving 16 bases between them. In nucleotides, the CDR3 is TGTGCCAGTAGTACCCGGACGGCACAGGACCTCCACTTT. Its protein product is CASSTRTAQDLHF.

This clonotype showed up many times. The CDR3, as DNA: TGTGCCAGCAGCAGTCAGAGCTCCTATAATTCACCCCTCCACTTT. Encoded protein: CASSSQSSYNSPLHF. The rearrangement joins TRBV7-6 to TRBJ1-6; D is unresolved. This CDR3 contains 15 residues. Germline CDR1 and CDR2: SGHVS and FNYEAQ. Trimming cost V 5 bases and J 0 bases, with 8 bases left between them. The full variable domain, in which reference TRBV7-6 and TRBJ1-6 provide the parts outside the CDR3, is GAGVSQSPRYKVTKRGQDVALRCDPISGHVSLYWYRQALGQGPEFLTYFNYEAQQDKSGLPNDRFSAERPEGSISTLTIQRTEQRDSAMYRCASSSQSSYNSPLHFGNGTRLTVT.

This clonotype was observed at least ten times. The rearrangement joins TRBV5-1 to TRBJ1-6; no clear D. V lost 1 base and J lost 0, with 8 bases in between. Per the germline V gene, CDR1 is SGHRS and CDR2 is YFSETQ. The CDR3 has 16 amino acids. CDR3: CASSLTSSSYNSPLHF. Written as DNA, the CDR3 is TGCGCCAGCAGCTTGACATCGAGCTCCTATAATTCACCCCTCCACTTT.

This rearrangement joins TRBV2 to TRBJ2-1, with a weak D call TRBD1 (5 bases). Deletions cut 7 bases from V and 0 bases from J, with 7 bases between. Germline assignment: CDR1 SNHLY and CDR2 FYNNEI. The CDR3 extends over 13 amino acids. The chain's CDR3 is CASKGYSYNEQFF. CDR3 in DNA: TGTGCCAGCAAGGGGTACTCCTACAATGAGCAGTTCTTC.

This clonotype has only a few counts. The CDR3: CASSLGDGRTDTQYF. The CDR3 DNA is TGTGCCAGCAGCTTAGGGGACGGGCGCACAGATACGCAGTATTTT. J is TRBJ2-3 and V is TRBV7-7; D assignment may be TRBD1 or TRBD2 (5 bases each). Trimming left V 1 base short and J 1 base short, with 9 bases between. The CDR3 is made up of 15 amino acids. Germline loops: CDR1 SSHAT, CDR2 FNYEAQ (reference sequence).

This clonotype was seen a few times. This sequence joins TRBV12-3 or TRBV12-4 and TRBJ2-1; 8 bases are shared with TRBD1. The CDR3 contains 15 residues. V was clipped by 7 bases and J by 2 bases; unmatched bases: 7. In DNA form, the CDR3 reads TGTGCCAGCACCCAAGGACAGGGACCCTACAATGAGCAGTTCTTC. Translation: CASTQGQGPYNEQFF.

The chain couples TRBV28 to TRBJ1-1; TRBD1 matches 8 bases. J gave up 2 bases and V 6 bases, and 11 bases lay outside the gene matches. CDR1 and CDR2 (germline): MDHEN, SYDVKM. This CDR3 comprises 16 residues. The CDR3 sequence is CASSKDREGGNTEAFF. In DNA, the CDR3 is TGTGCCAGCAGCAAGGACAGGGAAGGTGGAAACACTGAAGCTTTCTTT.

This clonotype has at least ten counts. The rearrangement uses TRBV12-3 or TRBV12-4 and TRBJ1-4; D is possibly TRBD1 (6 bases). The germline V and J ends were trimmed by 7 bases and 8 bases, with 17 bases remaining between them. The length of the CDR3 is 14 residues. CDR3 DNA sequence: TGTGCCAGCAATATCAGGGGACGGGAGGAAAAACTGTTTTTT. Its protein product is CASNIRGREEKLFF.